The 32 T cell receptor beta chains presented below share a single source sample, sequenced in a study of blood T cells in healthy people across ages. Through a sample-barcoded 5' primer and a J-beta primer mix, a second PCR was run for about 7 to 12 cycles. Via MiXCR, TCRdb re-called the 5' RACE reads, giving one row per CDR3 protein. Here the sample spans some 900,000 distinct CDR3 sequences, 25% to 30% being singletons. What was sequenced was blood. These receptors were taken from a woman older than 75 in good health.

There are many counts of this clonotype. This sequence joins TRBV2 and TRBJ1-2, with D uncertain. V lost 4 bases to trimming and J lost 4 bases, with 10 bases between them. Germline V CDR1 and CDR2: SNHLY, FYNNEI. The CDR3 length is 13 residues. CDR3 DNA: TGTGCCAGCAGTGTATGGCAGTCCTATGGCTACACCTTC. Translating it yields CASSVWQSYGYTF.

In its sample, this clonotype was seen a few times. A much more abundant neighbour one base away suggests this may be a read error. The rearrangement joins TRBV18 to TRBJ2-3; weak D call: TRBD1 (6 bases). The CDR3 is 17 residues long. In germline, CDR1 is KGHSH, CDR2 LQKENI. The CDR3: CDSSPVRQDTSTDTQYF. CDR3 nucleotide sequence: TGTGACAGCTCACCGGTCCGACAGGACACTAGCACAGATACGCAGTATTTT.

About this clonotype itself: A much larger clonotype is one base distant, so this may be a read error. V and J are TRBV12-3 or TRBV12-4 and TRBJ2-1; D call uncertain. The assigned J gene may be wrong: the sequence end matches TRBJ2-7 better. The CDR3 consists of 13 residues. The CDR3: CASSLHTYNEQYF. CDR3 sequence (DNA): TGTGCCAGCAGTTTACATACCTACAATGAGCAGTACTTC.

This clonotype has ten or more counts. This rearrangement joins TRBV7-9 to TRBJ1-2; no firm D call. The germline gives CDR1 SEHNR, CDR2 FQNEAQ (reference sequence). The germline V and J ends were trimmed by 5 bases and 7 bases, with 11 bases remaining between them. The CDR3 is 12 amino acids. This chain's CDR3 is CASSPDLFGYTF. The DNA for the CDR3 is TGTGCCAGCAGCCCCGACTTATTTGGCTACACCTTC.

The V and J genes are TRBV7-9 and TRBJ1-4; D possibly corresponds to TRBD1 (6 bases). This CDR3 spans 16 amino acids. V was pared by 2 bases and J by 5 bases, with 15 bases between. Per germline, CDR1 SEHNR and CDR2 FQNEAQ (reference sequence). CDR3 coding DNA: TGTGCCAGCAGCTTAAGAGGGAACAGGGCCAATGAAAAACTGTTTTTT. Residues: CASSLRGNRANEKLFF.

This clonotype was found many times. The chain recombines TRBV7-2 with TRBJ1-3; the D is unclear. This CDR3 region has 12 residues. V shed 2 bases and J shed 4 bases, with 3 bases lying between them. Germline V gene sequence: CDR1 SGHTA, CDR2 FQGNSA. Here the CDR3 reads CASSLQGNTIYF. CDR3 in DNA: TGTGCCAGCAGCTTACAGGGAAACACCATATATTTT.

As concerns this clonotype: One base away lies a much larger clone, so this may be a sequencing read error. V usage is TRBV5-1 and J usage is TRBJ2-1; 9 bases are a match to TRBD1. The CDR3 runs 14 residues. Germline assignment: CDR1 SGHRS and CDR2 YFSETQ. V dropped 4 bases and J dropped 6; count of bases not matched to a gene: 5. CDR3: CASSRGQGSNEQFF. In DNA form, the CDR3 reads TGCGCCAGCAGCAGGGGACAGGGTTCCAATGAGCAGTTCTTC.

V and J are TRBV7-9 and TRBJ1-4; no reliable D call. CDR3 length: 14 residues. The germline CDR1 and CDR2 sequences are SEHNR and FQNEAQ (reference sequence). The V and J ends lost 2 bases and 4 bases respectively, with 8 bases between them. CDR3 nucleotides: TGTGCCAGCAGCTTAAGGGCAGTTAATGAAAAACTGTTTTTT. Translated: CASSLRAVNEKLFF.

The chain links TRBV5-1 to TRBJ2-7; TRBD1 matches 7 bases. Germline assignment: CDR1 SGHRS and CDR2 YFSETQ. The CDR3 is made up of 12 amino acids. V shed 3 bases, J shed 6 bases, and the junction held 3 bases outside the gene matches. The DNA of the CDR3 is TGCGCCAGCAGCTGGACAGGAGCCGAGCAGTACTTC. This gives the protein CASSWTGAEQYF.

The rearrangement links TRBV4-2 to TRBJ2-7; 10 nucleotides line up with TRBD1. V shed 0 bases, J shed 2 bases, and the junction held 7 bases outside the gene matches. The V gene's germline CDR1 is LGHNA and CDR2 YNFKEQ. CDR3 length: 17 residues. The CDR3 here is CASSQEGTGVTAYEQYF. CDR3 coding DNA: TGTGCCAGCAGCCAAGAGGGGACAGGGGTCACCGCCTACGAGCAGTACTTC.

In regard to this clonotype: A much more abundant neighbour one base away suggests this may be a read error. The genes are TRBV7-2 and TRBJ2-7; D is unclear. This CDR3 spans 15 amino acids. Per germline, CDR1 SGHTA and CDR2 FQGNSA. The CDR3 is CASSERSGPGYEQYF. In DNA, the CDR3 is TGTGCGTCCAGCGAAAGGTCAGGTCCTGGCTACGAGCAGTACTTC. The full variable domain, rest sourced from reference TRBV7-2 and TRBJ2-7, is GAGVSQSPSNKVTEKGKDVELRCDPISGHTALYWYRQSLGQGLEFLIYFQGNSAPDKSGLPSDRFSAERTGGSVSTLTIQRTQQEDSAVYLCASSERSGPGYEQYFGPGTRLTVT.

The chain couples TRBV5-1 to TRBJ2-5; D is unresolved. CDR3 size: 14 residues. V was clipped by 3 bases and J by 5 bases, with 14 bases between them. Germline lookup yields CDR1 SGHRS and CDR2 YFSETQ. The CDR3 region is CASSSRLSQETQYF. DNA for the CDR3: TGCGCCAGCAGCTCGAGACTGAGTCAGGAGACCCAGTACTTC.

This clonotype has ten or more counts. The genes are TRBV10-3 and TRBJ1-6, with D uncertain. Germline loops: CDR1 ENHRY, CDR2 SYGVKD. The CDR3 loop spans 15 amino acids. V gave up 2 bases and J gave up 7 bases, with 12 bases separating them. This chain's CDR3 is CAISEGAEGNSPLHF. The CDR3 DNA follows: TGTGCCATCAGTGAGGGTGCAGAGGGCAATTCACCCCTCCACTTT.

The table lists this clonotype with many counts. The chain recombines TRBV9 with TRBJ2-5; no clear D gene. This CDR3 is 13 amino acids long. The V gene's germline CDR1 is SGDLS and CDR2 YYNGEE. V lost 0 bases to trimming and J lost 3 bases, with 6 bases between them. The CDR3 reads CASSVGAEETQYF. CDR3 in DNA: TGTGCCAGCAGCGTAGGGGCGGAAGAGACCCAGTACTTC.

Details on this clonotype: A much larger clone is a single base away; this may be a read error. V and J are TRBV7-8 and TRBJ2-1; 9 bases line up with TRBD1. Per germline, CDR1 SGHVS and CDR2 FQNEAQ. The CDR3 extends over 15 amino acids. CDR3: CASSSYGTGNNEHFF. The CDR3 region has the DNA TGTGCCAGCAGCTCTTACGGGACAGGGAACAATGAGCACTTCTTC.

Remarks on this clonotype: Germline is not matched at one junction end, which may reflect a read error. This sequence joins TRBV2 and TRBJ1-2; D is ambiguous. Looked up from germline, CDR1 is SNHLY and CDR2 is FYNNEI. The CDR3 is 12 amino acids. The CDR3 DNA reads as TGTGCCTGCAGTGAAGGGCTCTATGGCTACACCTTC. It encodes CACSEGLYGYTF.

Comments on this clonotype: Given a much more abundant clone one base away, this may be a read error. This rearrangement joins TRBV5-1 to TRBJ1-2; 9 positions match TRBD1. The length of the CDR3 is 14 residues. Per germline, CDR1 SGHRS and CDR2 YFSETQ. V trimming: 4 bases; J trimming: 6 bases; junction bases outside the gene matches: 7. The CDR3 protein is CASSTEGQGNGYTF. CDR3 bases: TGCGCCAGCAGCACCGAGGGACAGGGAAATGGCTACACCTTC.

This clonotype was seen many times. The chain uses TRBV5-5 and TRBJ1-2; TRBD1 aligns across 7 bases. Trimming at V came to 4 bases and at J to 4 bases, leaving 4 bases not matched to a gene. Germline loops: CDR1 SGHKS, CDR2 YYEKEE (reference sequence). The CDR3 covers 13 residues. The CDR3 DNA is TGTGCCAGCAGCCCCGACAGGGCCTATGGCTACACCTTC. Protein sequence: CASSPDRAYGYTF.

This clonotype was counted many times. The chain is built from TRBV6-2 or TRBV6-3 and TRBJ2-1; D is unclear. The CDR3 covers 13 residues. V lost 7 bases to trimming and J lost 0 bases, with 7 bases between them. Germline-derived CDR1 and CDR2 are MNHEY and SVGEGT. DNA of the CDR3: TGTGCCAGCAAGGCCAGCTCCTACAATGAGCAGTTCTTC. It encodes CASKASSYNEQFF.

A remark on this clonotype: This may be a read error: a much more frequent sequence differs by one nucleotide. The gene calls are TRBV7-2 and TRBJ2-5; 14 bases agree with TRBD2. Per germline, CDR1 SGHTA and CDR2 FQGNSA. The CDR3 runs to 16 residues. V was pared by 2 bases and J by 11 bases, with 10 bases of the junction left unmatched. The CDR3 here is CASSLTGTSGGHEQYF. For the CDR3, the DNA is TGTGCCAGCAGCTTAACCGGGACTAGCGGGGGACATGAGCAGTACTTC.

This clonotype was observed at least ten times. The CDR3 protein is CASSSPRGNSYEQYF. The CDR3 bases are TGCGCCAGCAGCTCCCCCCGGGGGAACTCCTACGAGCAGTACTTC. The rearrangement links TRBV5-1 to TRBJ2-7; TRBD2 might be the D (6 bases). Germline V lookup: CDR1 SGHRS, CDR2 YFSETQ. Trimming removed 3 bases from V and 0 bases from J, with 13 bases in between. The CDR3 consists of 15 residues.

The V gene is TRBV20-1, the J gene TRBJ1-1; 7 bases align to TRBD1. The CDR3 sequence is 15 residues long. The germline V gene encodes CDR1 DFQATT and CDR2 SNEGSKA (reference sequence). V lost 3 bases and J lost 1; bases outside the gene matches: 8. The CDR3 DNA follows: TGCAGTGCTAGGAGGGGCAGGGGGAAGAACACTGAAGCTTTCTTT. Amino acid sequence: CSARRGRGKNTEAFF.

This clonotype was seen many times. The chain couples TRBV20-1 to TRBJ1-2; D unresolved. This CDR3 region has 11 residues. CDR1 and CDR2 from the germline V gene are DFQATT and SNEGSKA (reference sequence). Trimming removed 5 bases at V and 0 bases at J, with 4 bases between. The CDR3 sequence is CSALSNYGYTF. The CDR3, as DNA: TGCAGTGCTTTGTCTAACTATGGCTACACCTTC.

The chain recombines TRBV5-7 with TRBJ2-7; D is ambiguous. The assigned J gene may be wrong: the sequence end matches TRBJ2-5 better. TRBV5-7 is noted as an ORF with a role that remains uncertain. The CDR3 spans 15 residues. The CDR3 loop reads CASSLEGRHRETQYF. CDR3 nucleotides: TGTGCCAGCAGCTTGGAAGGTCGGCATCGAGAGACCCAGTACTTC.

The chain joins TRBV5-6 to TRBJ2-1; 9 nucleotides match TRBD1. The CDR3 runs 12 residues. Losses at the gene ends were 4 bases for V and 13 bases for J; bases not matched to a gene: 6. Germline values: CDR1 SGHDT, CDR2 YYEEEE. The CDR3 spells CASSLGTGTQFF. CDR3 coding DNA: TGTGCCAGCAGCCTGGGGACAGGGACCCAGTTCTTC.

The rearrangement links TRBV15 to TRBJ2-1; D possibly corresponds to TRBD1 (6 bases). With 2 bases removed from V and 13 bases from J, the gap between germline ends came to 21 bases. The length of the CDR3 is 15 residues. The germline V gene encodes CDR1 LNHNV and CDR2 YYDKDF (reference sequence). The CDR3 DNA reads as TGTGCCACCAGCAGACCTATTACAGGGTTTGAGACCCAGTTCTTC. This encodes CATSRPITGFETQFF.

This clonotype was observed many times. The CDR3 is CASSRIPGGRMNTEAFF. CDR3 DNA: TGTGCCAGCAGTCGCATACCAGGGGGGAGAATGAACACTGAAGCTTTCTTT. V and J are TRBV6-1 and TRBJ1-1; 7 bases align to TRBD1. Germline V gene data show CDR1 as MNHNS and CDR2 as SASEGT. The CDR3 extends over 17 amino acids. Trimming at V came to 5 bases and at J to 0 bases, leaving 12 bases not matched to a gene.

This clonotype was seen more than once but under ten times. This could be a read error, since a much larger clone is one nucleotide away. The V and J genes are TRBV9 and TRBJ2-4; D gene uncertain. The V gene's germline CDR1 is SGDLS and CDR2 YYNGEE. V lost 0 bases to trimming and J lost 15 bases, with 19 bases between them. The CDR3 runs 14 residues. In nucleotides, the CDR3 is TGTGCCAGCAGCGTAGGGTTTCTTCAAGAGACCCGGTACTTC. This gives the protein CASSVGFLQETRYF.

The sample holds a few counts of this clonotype. This chain joins TRBV6-5 and TRBJ1-2, with D perhaps TRBD1 (5 bases). The ends were cut back, 2 bases at V and 6 bases at J, with 10 bases in the middle. The germline gives CDR1 MNHEY, CDR2 SVGAGI. The CDR3 extends over 13 amino acids. The DNA for the CDR3 is TGTGCCAGCAGTTACGGGGGATCGGATGGCTACACCTTC. This translates into CASSYGGSDGYTF.

The rearrangement joins TRBV7-9 to TRBJ2-3; D might be TRBD1 (5 bases). Germline-derived CDR1 and CDR2 are SEHNR and FQNEAQ (reference sequence). CDR3 size: 14 residues. The CDR3 reads CISSPQVSTDTQYF. The CDR3 region has the DNA TGTATCAGCAGCCCACAGGTTTCCACAGATACGCAGTATTTT.

This clonotype was found a few times. At one of its ends the junction is not consistent with the germline gene, which may arise from a read error. J is TRBJ2-3 and V is TRBV7-6; D is perhaps TRBD1 (6 bases). Germline CDR1 is SGHVS and CDR2 is FNYEAQ. The length of the CDR3 is 15 residues. CDR3 amino acids: CASSLAGASTDAQYF. The CDR3 DNA reads TGTGCCAGCAGCTTAGCGGGGGCTAGCACAGATGCGCAGTATTTT.

A few counts support this clonotype. Possible read error: a much larger clone is one base away. The CDR3 DNA is TGTGCCAGCAGCTTGGTGAGACAGGGGGAGAATGAGCAGTACTTC. This sequence encodes CASSLVRQGENEQYF. The chain has TRBV5-4 and TRBJ2-5; TRBD1 agrees at 9 bases. With V trimmed by 0 bases and J by 11 bases, 11 bases remained unmatched. The CDR3 is made up of 15 amino acids. CDR1 and CDR2 (germline): SGHNT, YYREEE (reference sequence).